One and the same sample provided the 21 T cell receptor beta chains below, sequenced in a study of T cell changes during pregnancy in multiple sclerosis. Generated by immunoSEQ multiplex PCR, the TCRdb table keeps only in-frame clones and is missing some. The data contain 25,000 to 40,000 clones, roughly 89% of them singletons. The sample consisted of CD8+ T cells from peripheral blood mononuclear cells, taken before pregnancy. Receptors were obtained from a female donor with multiple sclerosis, enrolled in a pregnancy study.

This chain uses TRBV10-1 with TRBJ2-5, with 9 bases lining up with TRBD1. Germline trimming cut 5 bases from V and 4 bases from J; bases unmatched to any gene: 11. Germline V gene sequence: CDR1 WNHNN, CDR2 SYGVQD (reference sequence). The CDR3 loop spans 16 amino acids. The DNA of the CDR3 is TGCGCCAGCAGTCCCGGGGACAGGGCCCAGGGAGAGACCCAGTACTTC. Its protein is CASSPGDRAQGETQYF.

This chain connects TRBV5-1 to TRBJ1-1; D is uncertain. The germline gives CDR1 SGHRS, CDR2 YFSETQ. V was cut by 2 bases and J by 0 bases, with 11 bases left in between. This CDR3 is 15 amino acids long. CDR3 sequence (DNA): TGCGCCAGCAGCTTTATTCCGGGTATGAACACTGAAGCTTTCTTT. Its translation: CASSFIPGMNTEAFF.

This clone was counted a single time. V and J are TRBV7-9 and TRBJ2-1; the match to TRBD1 covers 9 bases. The CDR3 runs to 15 residues. With V trimmed by 7 bases and J by 4 bases, 8 bases remained unmatched. Germline assignment: CDR1 SEHNR and CDR2 FQNEAQ (reference sequence). CDR3 sequence (DNA): TGTGCCAGCACCACTGGACAGGGGATTTACAATGAGCAGTTCTTC. Its translation is CASTTGQGIYNEQFF.

V gene TRBV7-2 combines with J gene TRBJ1-4; 8 bases line up with TRBD1. The V and J ends lost 4 bases and 10 bases, in that order; junction bases with no gene match: 14. In germline, CDR1 is SGHTA, CDR2 FQGNSA. This CDR3 region has 16 residues. The CDR3 sequence is CASSSHPGQGTSKLFF. CDR3 nucleotides: TGTGCCAGCAGCTCCCACCCCGGACAGGGCACCTCAAAACTGTTTTTT.

The chain combines TRBV30 with TRBJ2-7, with D unclear. CDR1 is GTSNPN, CDR2 SVGIG, per germline (reference sequence). The CDR3 has 13 residues. Deletions cut 1 base from V and 7 bases from J, with 14 bases between. In DNA, the CDR3 is TGTGCCTGGAGTGCCTCTAGGATTCGTGAGCAGTACTTC. Its translation: CAWSASRIREQYF.

J is TRBJ1-1 and V is TRBV14, with D possibly being TRBD1 (6 bases). The CDR3 covers 14 residues. From germline, CDR1 is SGHDN and CDR2 FVKESK. Trimming removed 4 bases at V and 1 base at J, with 10 bases between. The CDR3: CASSPGGANTEAFF. CDR3 coding DNA: TGTGCCAGCAGCCCTGGGGGGGCGAACACTGAAGCTTTCTTT.

V and J are TRBV7-3 and TRBJ2-1; 10 bases agree with TRBD2. The CDR3 totals 15 residues. Trimming removed 1 base from V and 5 bases from J; junction bases left unmatched: 2. Germline CDR1 and CDR2: SGHTA and FQGTGA. CDR3 bases: TGTGCCAGCAGCTTAATAGCGGGGGGTCACAATGAGCAGTTCTTC. Its protein product is CASSLIAGGHNEQFF.

The chain recombines TRBV5-1 with TRBJ1-4, with 8 bases fitting TRBD1. CDR1 is SGHRS and CDR2 is YFSETQ in the germline V gene. The CDR3 sequence is 14 residues long. Losses at the gene ends were 3 bases for V and 7 bases for J; bases not matched to a gene: 5. The CDR3 bases are TGCGCCAGCAGCTGGACAGGGCTAGGTGAAAAACTGTTTTTT. Its protein is CASSWTGLGEKLFF.

The chain employs TRBV12-5 and TRBJ2-2; TRBD2 aligns across 12 bases. V was pared by 8 bases and J by 4 bases, with 5 bases of the junction left unmatched. Germline V lookup: CDR1 LGHNT, CDR2 FRNRAP. This CDR3 has 15 amino acids. The CDR3 DNA follows: TGTGCTAGTTCCCCGGGACTAGCGGGCACCGGGGAGCTGTTTTTT. Protein sequence: CASSPGLAGTGELFF.

The genes are TRBV10-3 and TRBJ2-7; no reliable D call. V was pared by 2 bases and J by 5 bases, with 10 bases between. The germline gives CDR1 ENHRY, CDR2 SYGVKD. There are 13 residues in the CDR3. DNA of the CDR3: TGTGCCATCAGTGAGCCTCGACTCGACGAGCAGTACTTC. Amino acid sequence: CAISEPRLDEQYF.

Concerning this clone itself: Within the sample, other DNA sequences also encode this same CDR3. J is TRBJ1-2 and V is TRBV4-1, with 10 bases matching TRBD1. There are 15 residues in the CDR3. With V trimmed by 3 bases and J by 4 bases, 5 bases remained unmatched. CDR1 is MGHRA and CDR2 is YSYEKL in the germline V gene. The CDR3 sequence: CASSHGQGEGYGYTF. The CDR3 nucleotides read TGCGCCAGCAGCCATGGACAGGGGGAGGGCTATGGCTACACCTTC.

The chain carries TRBV28 and TRBJ2-1; 8 bases line up with TRBD1. CDR3 length: 15 amino acids. J was trimmed by 7 bases and V by 2 bases; bases with no gene match: 7. Germline V gene sequence: CDR1 MDHEN, CDR2 SYDVKM. DNA for the CDR3: TGTGCCAGCAGTTTAAAGTGGACAGGGAAAAATGAGCAGTTCTTC. It translates to CASSLKWTGKNEQFF.

CDR3 sequence: CASSQVASGSETQYF. The DNA for the CDR3 is TGCGCCAGCAGCCAAGTTGCTAGCGGGAGTGAGACCCAGTACTTC. V is TRBV4-1 and J is TRBJ2-5, with TRBD2 matching over 10 bases. Germline V gene lookup returns CDR1 MGHRA and CDR2 YSYEKL. CDR3 length: 15 amino acids. J gave up 5 bases and V 1 base, and 4 bases lay outside the gene matches.

This rearrangement joins TRBV12-5 to TRBJ2-5, with 7 bases identical to TRBD1. J lost 3 bases, V lost 5 bases, and 9 bases had no gene match. CDR3 size: 15 residues. Per germline, CDR1 LGHNT and CDR2 FRNRAP. CDR3 sequence: CASGRHRGNEETQYF. The CDR3 DNA follows: TGTGCTAGTGGTCGCCACAGGGGTAACGAAGAGACCCAGTACTTC.

V is TRBV19 and J is TRBJ2-7, with D possibly matching TRBD1 (5 bases). The CDR3 sequence is 13 residues long. Germline loops: CDR1 LNHDA, CDR2 SQIVND (reference sequence). Trimming left V 6 bases short and J 0 bases short, with 9 bases between. The CDR3 coding sequence is TGTGCCAGTAGCGACAGCGTCTCCTACGAGCAGTACTTC. As protein: CASSDSVSYEQYF.

Details on this clone: This CDR3 is also generated by other DNA sequences in the sample. CDR3 protein: CATSRGQGNEQYF. CDR3 coding DNA: TGTGCCACCAGCAGGGGACAGGGTAACGAGCAGTACTTC. V and J are TRBV15 and TRBJ2-7; the match to TRBD1 covers 9 bases. Losses at the gene ends were 3 bases for V and 5 bases for J; bases not matched to a gene: 2. CDR1 is LNHNV, CDR2 YYDKDF, per germline (reference sequence). The CDR3 is 13 residues long.

The chain couples TRBV7-3 to TRBJ2-2, with 11 bases identical to TRBD2. Germline lookup yields CDR1 SGHTA and CDR2 FQGTGA. The CDR3 is made up of 15 amino acids. V lost 5 bases and J lost 6; bases outside the gene matches: 5. The CDR3 coding sequence is TGTGCCAGCAGCGCAATAGCGGGAGGGTCCGGGGAGCTGTTTTTT. As protein: CASSAIAGGSGELFF.

The V call is TRBV30, the J call TRBJ1-1; 8 nucleotides match TRBD1. CDR1 GTSNPN and CDR2 SVGIG come from the germline V gene (reference sequence). There are 14 residues in the CDR3. Unmatched junction bases numbered 3, after V lost 2 bases and J lost 1 base. The CDR3 loop is CAWSTGQGNTEAFF. CDR3 DNA sequence: TGTGCCTGGAGTACTGGACAGGGGAACACTGAAGCTTTCTTT.

V is TRBV28 and J is TRBJ2-7, with a tentative D call TRBD2 (6 bases). Germline assignment: CDR1 MDHEN and CDR2 SYDVKM. The CDR3 runs to 15 residues. V was shortened by 6 bases and J by 3 bases, with 18 bases between the two germline ends. The DNA of the CDR3 is TGTGCCAGCAGCTCTCTAGCGAACACCTTCTACGAGCAGTACTTC. It translates to CASSSLANTFYEQYF.

In DNA form, the CDR3 reads TGTGCCAGCAGTTACGGCCGGCTAGCGGGACGACACGAGCAGTACTTC. As protein: CASSYGRLAGRHEQYF. This chain connects TRBV6-5 to TRBJ2-7, with 9 bases identical to TRBD2. The CDR3 contains 16 residues. V gave up 2 bases and J gave up 5 bases; unmatched junction bases: 10. Germline CDR1 reads MNHEY; CDR2 reads SVGAGI.

This clone occurred once. V usage is TRBV4-3 and J usage is TRBJ1-5, with D possibly TRBD1 on 5 matching bases. V lost 0 bases, J lost 7 bases, and 13 bases lay in between. Germline CDR1 is LGHNA and CDR2 is YSLEER. The CDR3 is made up of 15 amino acids. CDR3 sequence (DNA): TGCGCCAGCAGCCAAGACTCGTCAGGGAGGCAGCCCCAGCATTTT. Protein: CASSQDSSGRQPQHF.